This T cell receptor beta chain was retrieved from a study of blood T cells in healthy people across ages. Then a second PCR, running about 6 to 12 cycles, was carried out with a sample-barcoded 5' primer and a J-beta primer mix. TCRdb redid the calling of the 5' RACE reads with MiXCR, one entry per CDR3 protein. The sample shows around 990,000 distinct CDR3 sequences, around 27% of them seen only once. CDR3 length equals 13 residues. The same specimen was also included in a second study, on T cells of mothers and their children. That investigation notes: Samples came from a few healthy Caucasian mothers and their six children. Over 9.5 million reads per mother and roughly 3 million per child were obtained.

The chain combines TRBV12-3 or TRBV12-4 with TRBJ2-5; 8 bases align to TRBD2. The J call may be wrong; the DNA end is better matched by TRBJ2-7. Sequencing was performed on blood. This TCR came from a girl aged 2 to 10 in good health. DNA for the CDR3: TGTGCCAGCGGGAGCGGGAGTTCCTACGAGCAGTACTTC. This translates into CASGSGSSYEQYF.